There are many counts of the clone carrying this TCR beta chain. Its antigen remains unidentified. TCRdb independently ran MiXCR on the RT-PCR reads; one entry per CDR3 protein. The sample has around 480,000 distinct CDR3 sequences, approximately 11% seen once. The data stem from a study of response to subunit inactivated influenza vaccine. Study-wide points: Authors suggested few new T cells are recruited by each seasonal influenza vaccination.

With 4 bases removed from V and 5 bases from J, the gap between germline ends came to 14 bases. CDR1 and CDR2 (germline): MNHEY, SVGAGI. The CDR3 has 14 amino acids. This clonotype was sampled from a middle-aged man who received an inactivated influenza vaccine. The chain carries TRBV6-5 and TRBJ1-1; maybe TRBD1 (6 bases). This specimen was PBMCs from blood, taken more than 35 days after vaccination. CDR3 DNA: TGTGCCAGCAGTTTTTTAGGGGGAGGGACTGAAGCTTTCTTT. Translated, it gives CASSFLGGGTEAFF.